The subject of this entry is one T cell receptor (beta chain). This entry belongs to a study of blood T cell repertoires in COVID-19. The CDR3 has 13 amino acids. Trimming cost V 6 bases and J 4 bases; bases outside gene matches: 4. Germline CDR1 and CDR2: SNHLY and FYNNEI. Sequencing used immunoSEQ multiplex PCR; TCRdb keeps in-frame clones, though not all of them. The table includes about 59,000 clones, about 81% detected once. This clonotype was sampled from a man aged 55 to 70 with COVID-19, enrolled during active disease. The genes are TRBV2 and TRBJ1-1; 8 bases map to TRBD1. The material sequenced was peripheral blood. The CDR3 protein is CASRGTGGTEAFF. CDR3 coding DNA: TGTGCCAGCAGGGGCACAGGGGGCACTGAAGCTTTCTTT.